This entry lists 12 T cell receptor beta chains sequenced from one sample in a study of shared clonotypes between healthy human individuals. The table came from immunoSEQ multiplex PCR; TCRdb's copy has only in-frame clones and leaves some out. Of approximately 180,000 clones in the sample, 85% to 95% were seen once. What was sequenced was naive CD4+ T cells sorted from blood. Subset denoted: CD45RA+ positively selected. The receptors come from a woman in her thirties in good health.

The rearrangement links TRBV5-6 to TRBJ1-2; 7 positions match TRBD1. The CDR3 runs 13 residues. CDR1 and CDR2 from the germline V gene are SGHDT and YYEEEE. V was pared by 4 bases and J by 7 bases, with 7 bases of the junction left unmatched. This CDR3 reads CASSPTGTVGYTF. The CDR3 nucleotides are TGTGCCAGCAGCCCGACCGGGACAGTTGGCTACACCTTC.

The DNA of the CDR3 is TGTGCCAGCAGCTTAGAGACGGGCGGCTATGGCTACACCTTC. Protein product: CASSLETGGYGYTF. The chain has TRBV7-9 and TRBJ1-2; D not certain. CDR1 and CDR2 (germline): SEHNR, FQNEAQ (reference sequence). The V gene lost 1 base and the J gene lost 4 bases, with 10 bases spanning the gap. The CDR3 sequence is 14 residues long.

The CDR3 reads CASSGQEQVDTQYF. DNA of the CDR3: TGTGCCAGCTCAGGGCAGGAACAAGTGGATACGCAGTATTTT. The V gene is TRBV18, the J gene TRBJ2-3, with D uncertain. The ends were cut back, 5 bases at V and 6 bases at J, with 15 bases in the middle. This CDR3 is 14 amino acids long. From germline, CDR1 is KGHSH and CDR2 LQKENI.

V usage is TRBV2 and J usage is TRBJ2-3; tentative D call: TRBD2 (6 bases). The ends were cut back, 7 bases at V and 6 bases at J, with 14 bases in the middle. Germline V gene data show CDR1 as SNHLY and CDR2 as FYNNEI. The CDR3 length is 13 residues. The CDR3 sequence: CASNSGEYDTQYF. CDR3 sequence (DNA): TGTGCCAGCAATTCGGGAGAGTATGATACGCAGTATTTT.

This chain joins TRBV28 and TRBJ2-5, with D possibly TRBD2 on 5 matching bases. The end of the DNA is better explained by TRBJ2-7, so the J call may be wrong. CDR1 is MDHEN and CDR2 is SYDVKM in the germline V gene. CDR3 length: 13 residues. This chain's CDR3 is CASTRPGRYEQYF. Written as DNA, the CDR3 is TGTGCCAGCACCAGGCCGGGGAGATACGAGCAGTACTTC.

The V call is TRBV5-1, the J call TRBJ2-5; D unresolved. The J call could be wrong; TRBJ2-7 is a better fit for the DNA end. CDR3 length equals 15 residues. CDR1 and CDR2 (germline): SGHRS, YFSETQ. Here the CDR3 reads CASSPGPQISYEQYF. In DNA form, the CDR3 reads TGCGCCAGCAGCCCCGGTCCCCAGATCTCCTACGAGCAGTACTTC.

The chain combines TRBV28 with TRBJ1-1; 9 bases agree with TRBD1. The CDR3 covers 14 residues. The ends lost 7 bases at V and 3 bases at J; junction bases unmatched: 6. Germline values: CDR1 MDHEN, CDR2 SYDVKM. This CDR3 reads CASTLGQGYTEAFF. The CDR3 nucleotides read TGTGCCAGCACCTTGGGACAGGGATACACTGAAGCTTTCTTT.

The chain recombines TRBV6-5 with TRBJ2-2, with D perhaps assigned TRBD1 or TRBD2 (5 bases each). CDR1 and CDR2 from the germline V gene are MNHEY and SVGAGI. This CDR3 comprises 15 residues. V lost 2 bases to trimming and J lost 2 bases, with 9 bases between them. Here the CDR3 DNA reads TGTGCCAGCAGTTACGGGACCCCTAACACCGGGGAGCTGTTTTTT. Its translation is CASSYGTPNTGELFF.

CDR3 sequence (DNA): TGTGCCAGCAGTTTGGGACAGGGTCCTTTCTCCTACGAGCAGTACTTC. Its protein product is CASSLGQGPFSYEQYF. The V call is TRBV28, the J call TRBJ2-7; 9 bases match TRBD1. Germline loops: CDR1 MDHEN, CDR2 SYDVKM. V gave up 3 bases and J gave up 0 bases; unmatched junction bases: 6. This CDR3 has 16 residues.

The genes are TRBV7-3 and TRBJ2-3; tentatively, D is TRBD2 (6 bases). Germline CDR1 SGHTA, CDR2 FQGTGA. This CDR3 has 16 amino acids. Trimming pared 5 bases from V and 0 bases from J, leaving 15 bases between. The CDR3 spells CASSKGTFFSTDTQYF. The DNA for the CDR3 is TGTGCCAGCAGCAAGGGGACTTTCTTTAGCACAGATACGCAGTATTTT.

The chain combines TRBV4-1 with TRBJ2-5; 9 nucleotides line up with TRBD1. V lost 0 bases to trimming and J lost 7 bases; unmatched junction nucleotides: 6. The germline V gene has CDR1 MGHRA and CDR2 YSYEKL. This CDR3 has 15 residues. The CDR3 bases are TGCGCCAGCAGCCAAGACTCCGGGACAGGGTGGACCCAGTACTTC. Amino acid sequence: CASSQDSGTGWTQYF.

This chain joins TRBV2 and TRBJ2-5, with D possibly being TRBD2 (5 bases). CDR1 SNHLY and CDR2 FYNNEI come from the germline V gene. The V gene lost 8 bases and the J gene lost 3 bases, with 13 bases spanning the gap. The CDR3 totals 13 residues. The DNA of the CDR3 is TGTGCCAGCGATCGGGGATTTAAAGAGACCCAGTACTTC. Protein sequence: CASDRGFKETQYF.